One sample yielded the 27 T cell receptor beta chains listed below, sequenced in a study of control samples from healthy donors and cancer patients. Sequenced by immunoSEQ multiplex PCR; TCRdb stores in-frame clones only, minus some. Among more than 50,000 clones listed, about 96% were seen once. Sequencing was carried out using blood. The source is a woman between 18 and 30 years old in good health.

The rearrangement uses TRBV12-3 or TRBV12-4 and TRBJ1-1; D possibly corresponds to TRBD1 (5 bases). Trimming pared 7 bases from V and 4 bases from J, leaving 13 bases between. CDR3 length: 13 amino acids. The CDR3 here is CASKGGVSTEAFF. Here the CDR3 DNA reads TGTGCCAGCAAGGGAGGGGTTTCCACTGAAGCTTTCTTT.

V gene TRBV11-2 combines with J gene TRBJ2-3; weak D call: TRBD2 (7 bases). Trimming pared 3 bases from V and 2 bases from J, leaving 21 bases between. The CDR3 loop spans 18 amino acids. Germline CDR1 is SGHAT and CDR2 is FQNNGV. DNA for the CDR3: TGTGCCAGCAGCTTGGGAACCTTTGCGGGGGCCTTCACAGATACGCAGTATTTT. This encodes CASSLGTFAGAFTDTQYF.

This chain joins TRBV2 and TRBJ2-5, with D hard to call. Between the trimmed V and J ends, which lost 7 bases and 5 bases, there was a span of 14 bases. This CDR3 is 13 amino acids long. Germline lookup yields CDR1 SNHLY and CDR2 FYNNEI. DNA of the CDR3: TGTGCCAGCAATAGTGAAGTAGTGGAGACCCAGTACTTC. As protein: CASNSEVVETQYF.

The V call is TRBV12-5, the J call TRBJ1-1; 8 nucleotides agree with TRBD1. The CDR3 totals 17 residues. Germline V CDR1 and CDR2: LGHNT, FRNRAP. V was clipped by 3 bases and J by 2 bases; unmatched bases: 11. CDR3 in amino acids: CASGFGVFGQGNTEAFF. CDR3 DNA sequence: TGTGCTAGTGGTTTCGGGGTGTTTGGACAGGGCAACACTGAAGCTTTCTTT. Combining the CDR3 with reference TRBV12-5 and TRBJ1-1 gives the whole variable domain DARVTQTPRHKVTEMGQEVTMRCQPILGHNTVFWYRQTMMQGLELLAYFRNRAPLDDSGMPKDRFSAEMPDATLATLKIQPSEPRDSAVYFCASGFGVFGQGNTEAFFGQGTRLTVV.

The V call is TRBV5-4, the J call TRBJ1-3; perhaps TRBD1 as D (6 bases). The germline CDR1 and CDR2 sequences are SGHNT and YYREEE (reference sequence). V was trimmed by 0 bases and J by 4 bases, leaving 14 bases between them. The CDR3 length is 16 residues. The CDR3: CASSLGPGTIGNTIYF. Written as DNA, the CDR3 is TGTGCCAGCAGCTTGGGTCCCGGGACAATAGGAAACACCATATATTTT. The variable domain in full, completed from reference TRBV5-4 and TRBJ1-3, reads ETGVTQSPTHLIKTRGQQVTLRCSSQSGHNTVSWYQQALGQGPQFIFQYYREEENGRGNFPPRFSGLQFPNYSSELNVNALELDDSALYLCASSLGPGTIGNTIYFGEGSWLTVV.

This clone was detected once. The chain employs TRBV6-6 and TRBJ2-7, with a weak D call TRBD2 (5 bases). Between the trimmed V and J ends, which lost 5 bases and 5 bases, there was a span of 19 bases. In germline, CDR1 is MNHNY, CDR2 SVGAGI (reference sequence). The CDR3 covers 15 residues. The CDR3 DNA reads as TGTGCCAGCAGTCGAGATAGGGAGACCGGGAACGAGCAGTACTTC. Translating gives CASSRDRETGNEQYF.

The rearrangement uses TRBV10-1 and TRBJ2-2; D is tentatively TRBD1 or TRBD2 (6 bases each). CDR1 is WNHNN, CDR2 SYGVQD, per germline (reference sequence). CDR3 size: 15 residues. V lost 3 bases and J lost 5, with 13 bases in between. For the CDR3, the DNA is TGCGCCAGCAGTGATACGGGGGCCCCGACCGGGGAGCTGTTTTTT. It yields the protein CASSDTGAPTGELFF.

CDR3 protein: CAWSVMMGEQQFF. The DNA for the CDR3 is TGTGCCTGGAGTGTAATGATGGGGGAACAGCAGTTCTTC. This chain connects TRBV30 to TRBJ2-1, with D perhaps assigned TRBD1 or TRBD2 (5 bases each). The germline gives CDR1 GTSNPN, CDR2 SVGIG (reference sequence). This CDR3 is 13 amino acids long. V shed 0 bases and J shed 11 bases, with 14 bases lying between them.

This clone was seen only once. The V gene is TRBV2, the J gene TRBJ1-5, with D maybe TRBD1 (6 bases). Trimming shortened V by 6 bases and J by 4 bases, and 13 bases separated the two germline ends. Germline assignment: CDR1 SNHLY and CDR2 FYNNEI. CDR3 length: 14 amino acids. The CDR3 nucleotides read TGTGCCAGCAGCATACAGGGTGGTAATCAGCCCCAGCATTTT. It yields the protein CASSIQGGNQPQHF.

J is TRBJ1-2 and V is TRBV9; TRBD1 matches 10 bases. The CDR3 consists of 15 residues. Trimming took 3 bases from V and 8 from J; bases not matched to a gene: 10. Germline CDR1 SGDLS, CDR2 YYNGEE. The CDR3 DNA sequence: TGTGCCAGCAGCGGCCCCCGGGACAGGGGCTTGGGCTACACCTTC. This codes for CASSGPRDRGLGYTF.

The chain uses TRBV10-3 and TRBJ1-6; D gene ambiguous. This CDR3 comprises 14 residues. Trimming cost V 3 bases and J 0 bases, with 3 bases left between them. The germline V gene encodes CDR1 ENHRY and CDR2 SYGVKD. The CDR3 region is CAISDTSYNSPLHF. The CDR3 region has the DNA TGTGCCATCAGTGACACCTCCTATAATTCACCCCTCCACTTT.

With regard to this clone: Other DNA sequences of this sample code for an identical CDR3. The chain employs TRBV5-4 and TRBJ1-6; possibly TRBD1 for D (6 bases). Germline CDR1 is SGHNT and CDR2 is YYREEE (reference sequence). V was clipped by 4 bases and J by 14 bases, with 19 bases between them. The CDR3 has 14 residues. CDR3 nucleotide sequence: TGTGCCAGCAGCCCCCCAGACCGGGGGGCGACCCTCCACTTT. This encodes CASSPPDRGATLHF.

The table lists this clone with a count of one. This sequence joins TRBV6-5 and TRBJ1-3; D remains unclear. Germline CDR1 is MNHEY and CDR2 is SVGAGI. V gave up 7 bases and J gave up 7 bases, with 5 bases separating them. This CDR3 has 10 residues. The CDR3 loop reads CASKENTIYF. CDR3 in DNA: TGTGCCAGCAAGGAGAACACCATATATTTT.

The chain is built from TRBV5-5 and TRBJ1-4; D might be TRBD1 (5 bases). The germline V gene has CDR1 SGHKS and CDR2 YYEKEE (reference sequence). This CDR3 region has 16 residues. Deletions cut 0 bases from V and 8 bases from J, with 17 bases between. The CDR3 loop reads CASSLGKTSRGEKLFF. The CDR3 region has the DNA TGTGCCAGCAGCTTGGGCAAGACCTCACGGGGCGAAAAACTGTTTTTT.

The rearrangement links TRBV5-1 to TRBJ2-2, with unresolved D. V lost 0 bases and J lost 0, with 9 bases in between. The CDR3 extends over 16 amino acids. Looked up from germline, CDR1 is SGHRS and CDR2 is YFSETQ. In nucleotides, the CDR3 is TGCGCCAGCAGCTTGGAGCCTACCCCGAACACCGGGGAGCTGTTTTTT. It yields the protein CASSLEPTPNTGELFF.

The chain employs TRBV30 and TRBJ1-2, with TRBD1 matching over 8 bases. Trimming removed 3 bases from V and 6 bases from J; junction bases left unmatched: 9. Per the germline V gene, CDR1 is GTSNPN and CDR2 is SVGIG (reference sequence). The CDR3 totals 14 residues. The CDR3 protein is CAWRVPGQGNGYTF. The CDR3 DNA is TGTGCCTGGAGGGTCCCTGGACAGGGAAATGGCTACACCTTC.

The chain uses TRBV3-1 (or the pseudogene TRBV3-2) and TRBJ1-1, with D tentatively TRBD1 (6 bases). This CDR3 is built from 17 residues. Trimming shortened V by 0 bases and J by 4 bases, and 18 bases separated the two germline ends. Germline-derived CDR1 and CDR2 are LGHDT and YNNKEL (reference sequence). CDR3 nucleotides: TGTGCCAGCAGCCAAGATGGGGGCCCCTGGAGGGGCACTGAAGCTTTCTTT. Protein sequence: CASSQDGGPWRGTEAFF.

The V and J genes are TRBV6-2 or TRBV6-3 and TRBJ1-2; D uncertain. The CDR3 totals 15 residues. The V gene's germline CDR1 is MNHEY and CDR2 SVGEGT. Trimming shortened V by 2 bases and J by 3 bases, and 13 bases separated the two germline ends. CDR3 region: CASSYGPAKDYGYTF. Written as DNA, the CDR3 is TGTGCCAGCAGTTACGGTCCAGCCAAGGACTATGGCTACACCTTC.

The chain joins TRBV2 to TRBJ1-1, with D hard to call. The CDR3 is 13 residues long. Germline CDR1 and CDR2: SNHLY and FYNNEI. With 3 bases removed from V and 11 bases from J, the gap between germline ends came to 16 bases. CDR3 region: CASSDGNYVRAFF. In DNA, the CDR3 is TGTGCCAGCAGTGACGGCAACTACGTGCGGGCTTTCTTT.

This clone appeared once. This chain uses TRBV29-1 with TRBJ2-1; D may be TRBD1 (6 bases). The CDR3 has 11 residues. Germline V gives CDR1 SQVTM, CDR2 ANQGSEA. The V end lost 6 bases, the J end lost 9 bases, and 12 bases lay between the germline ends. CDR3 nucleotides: TGCAGCGTCGATTTACAGGGTGAGCAGTTCTTC. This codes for CSVDLQGEQFF.

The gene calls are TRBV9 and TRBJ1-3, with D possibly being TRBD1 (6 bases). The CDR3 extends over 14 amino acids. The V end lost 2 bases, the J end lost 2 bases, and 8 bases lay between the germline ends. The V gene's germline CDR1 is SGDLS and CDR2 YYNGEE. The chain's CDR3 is CASSVDRTGNTIYF. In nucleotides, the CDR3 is TGTGCCAGCAGCGTCGACAGGACTGGAAACACCATATATTTT.

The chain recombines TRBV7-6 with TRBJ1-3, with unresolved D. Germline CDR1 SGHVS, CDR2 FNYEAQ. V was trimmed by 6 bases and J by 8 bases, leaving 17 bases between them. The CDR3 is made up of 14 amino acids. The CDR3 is CASSWRHRGDTIYF. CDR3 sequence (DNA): TGTGCCAGCAGTTGGAGGCACCGTGGGGACACCATATATTTT.

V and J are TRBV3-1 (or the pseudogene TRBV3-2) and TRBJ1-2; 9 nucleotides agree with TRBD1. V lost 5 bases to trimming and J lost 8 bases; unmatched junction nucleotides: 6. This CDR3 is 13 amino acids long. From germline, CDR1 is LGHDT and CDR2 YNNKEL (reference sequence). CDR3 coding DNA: TGTGCCAGCAGCTTACAGGGGGCGAAAGGCTACACCTTC. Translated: CASSLQGAKGYTF.

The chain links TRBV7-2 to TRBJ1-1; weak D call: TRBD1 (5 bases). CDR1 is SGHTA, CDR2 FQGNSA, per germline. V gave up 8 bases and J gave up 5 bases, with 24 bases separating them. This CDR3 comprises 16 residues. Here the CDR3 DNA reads TGTGCCAGCGGCATACTTACGGGGGTCGGGCGTACTGAAGCTTTCTTT. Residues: CASGILTGVGRTEAFF.

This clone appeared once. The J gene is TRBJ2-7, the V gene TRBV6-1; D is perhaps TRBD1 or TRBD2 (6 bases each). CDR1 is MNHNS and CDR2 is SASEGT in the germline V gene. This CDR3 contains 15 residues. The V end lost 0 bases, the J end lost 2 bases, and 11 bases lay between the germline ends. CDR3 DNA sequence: TGTGCCAGCAGTGAAGCGACCGGGGGCCCCTACGAGCAGTACTTC. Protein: CASSEATGGPYEQYF.

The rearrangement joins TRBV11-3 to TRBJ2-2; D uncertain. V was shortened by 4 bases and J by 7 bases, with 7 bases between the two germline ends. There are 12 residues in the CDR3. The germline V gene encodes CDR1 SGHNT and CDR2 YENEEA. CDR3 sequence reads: CASSSMSGELFF. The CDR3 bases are TGTGCCAGCAGCTCGATGAGCGGGGAGCTGTTTTTT.

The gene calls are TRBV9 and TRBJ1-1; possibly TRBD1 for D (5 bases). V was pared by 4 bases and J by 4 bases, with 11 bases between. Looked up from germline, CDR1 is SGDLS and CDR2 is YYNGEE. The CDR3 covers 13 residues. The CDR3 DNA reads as TGTGCCAGCAGCATTGGGGGGGGCACTGAAGCTTTCTTT. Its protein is CASSIGGGTEAFF.